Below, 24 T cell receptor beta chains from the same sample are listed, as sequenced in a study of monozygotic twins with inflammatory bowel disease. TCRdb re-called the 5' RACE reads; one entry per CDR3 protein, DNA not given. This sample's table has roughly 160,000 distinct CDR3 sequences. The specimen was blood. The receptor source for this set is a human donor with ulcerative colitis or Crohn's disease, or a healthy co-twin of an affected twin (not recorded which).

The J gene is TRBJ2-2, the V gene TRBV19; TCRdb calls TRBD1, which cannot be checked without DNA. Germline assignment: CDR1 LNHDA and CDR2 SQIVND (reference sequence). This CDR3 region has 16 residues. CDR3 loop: CASSIGAGARTGELFF.

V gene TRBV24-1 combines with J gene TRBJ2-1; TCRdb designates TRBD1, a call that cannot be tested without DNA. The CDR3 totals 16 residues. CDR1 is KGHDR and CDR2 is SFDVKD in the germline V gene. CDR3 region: CATSDSKGTVLNEQFF.

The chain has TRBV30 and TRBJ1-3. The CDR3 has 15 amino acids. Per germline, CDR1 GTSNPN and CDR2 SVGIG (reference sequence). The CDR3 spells CAWSRDSGSGNTIYF.

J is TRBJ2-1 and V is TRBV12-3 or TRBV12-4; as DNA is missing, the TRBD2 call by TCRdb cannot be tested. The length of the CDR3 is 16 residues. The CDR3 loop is CASSQILDLGRNEQFF.

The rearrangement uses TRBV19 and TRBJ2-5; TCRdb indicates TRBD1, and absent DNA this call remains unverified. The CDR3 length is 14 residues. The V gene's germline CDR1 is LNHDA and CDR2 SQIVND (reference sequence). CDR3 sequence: CASSGSRGGETQYF.

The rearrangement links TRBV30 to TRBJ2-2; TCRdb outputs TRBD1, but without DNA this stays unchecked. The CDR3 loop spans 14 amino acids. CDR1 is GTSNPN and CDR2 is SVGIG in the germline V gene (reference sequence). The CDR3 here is CAWSGGRVTGELFF.

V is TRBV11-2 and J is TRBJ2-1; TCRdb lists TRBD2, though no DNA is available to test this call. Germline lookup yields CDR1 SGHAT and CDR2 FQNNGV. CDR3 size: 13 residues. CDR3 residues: CAAGGAVWNEQFF.

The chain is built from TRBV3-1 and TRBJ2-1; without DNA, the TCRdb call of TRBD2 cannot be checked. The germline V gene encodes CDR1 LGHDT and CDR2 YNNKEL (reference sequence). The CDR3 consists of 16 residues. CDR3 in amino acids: CASSHWTSGNYNEQFF.

CDR3 residues: CASSSGALSNQPQHF. This sequence joins TRBV27 and TRBJ1-5; TCRdb indicates TRBD1, and absent DNA this call remains unverified. Germline CDR1 MNHEY, CDR2 SMNVEV (reference sequence). The CDR3 loop spans 15 amino acids.

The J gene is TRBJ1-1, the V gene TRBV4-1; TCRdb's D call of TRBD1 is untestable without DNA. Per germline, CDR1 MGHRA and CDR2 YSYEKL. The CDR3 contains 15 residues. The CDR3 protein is CASSLDRGRDTEAFF.

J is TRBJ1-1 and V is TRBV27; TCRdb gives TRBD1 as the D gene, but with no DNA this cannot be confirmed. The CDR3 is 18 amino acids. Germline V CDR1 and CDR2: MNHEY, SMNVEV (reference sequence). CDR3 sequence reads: CASSLGRGLGGLNTEAFF.

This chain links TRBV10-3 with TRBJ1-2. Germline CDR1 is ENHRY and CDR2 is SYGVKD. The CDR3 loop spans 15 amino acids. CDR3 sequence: CAISGPTGANYGYTF.

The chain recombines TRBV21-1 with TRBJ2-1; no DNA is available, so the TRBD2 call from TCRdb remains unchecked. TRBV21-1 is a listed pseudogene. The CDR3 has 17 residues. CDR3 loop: CASSNKGHYPRYNEQFF.

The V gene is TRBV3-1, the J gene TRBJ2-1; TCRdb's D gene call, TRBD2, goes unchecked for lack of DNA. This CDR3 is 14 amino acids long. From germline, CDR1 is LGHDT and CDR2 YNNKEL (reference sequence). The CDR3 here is CASSQGLAGNEQFF.

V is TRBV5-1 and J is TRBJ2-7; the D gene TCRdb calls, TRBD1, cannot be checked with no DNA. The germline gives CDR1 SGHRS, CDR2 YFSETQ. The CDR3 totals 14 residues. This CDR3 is CASSPGGQRGEQYF.

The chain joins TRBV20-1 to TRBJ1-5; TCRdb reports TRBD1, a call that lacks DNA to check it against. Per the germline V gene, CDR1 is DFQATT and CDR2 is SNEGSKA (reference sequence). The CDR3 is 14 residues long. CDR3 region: CSARDVNSNQPQHF.

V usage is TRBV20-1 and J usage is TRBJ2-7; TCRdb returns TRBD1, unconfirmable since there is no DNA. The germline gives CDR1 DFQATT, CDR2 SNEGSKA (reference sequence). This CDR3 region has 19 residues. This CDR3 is CSARTSSWDGVRVGYEQYF.

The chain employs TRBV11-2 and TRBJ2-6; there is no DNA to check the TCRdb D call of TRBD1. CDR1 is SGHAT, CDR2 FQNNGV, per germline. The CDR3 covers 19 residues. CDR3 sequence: CASSPRGQGGYSGANVLTF.

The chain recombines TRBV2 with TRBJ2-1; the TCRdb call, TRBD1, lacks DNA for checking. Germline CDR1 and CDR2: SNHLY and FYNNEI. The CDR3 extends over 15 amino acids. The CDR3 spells CASSERTGVYNEQFF.

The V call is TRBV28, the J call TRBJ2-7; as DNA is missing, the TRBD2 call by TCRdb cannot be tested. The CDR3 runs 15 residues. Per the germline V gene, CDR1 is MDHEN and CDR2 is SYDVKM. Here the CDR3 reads CASSSVAGGPIEQYF.

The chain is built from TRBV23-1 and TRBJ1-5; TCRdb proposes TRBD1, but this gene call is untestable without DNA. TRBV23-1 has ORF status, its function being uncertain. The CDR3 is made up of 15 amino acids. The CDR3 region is CASGPGTGENQPQHF.

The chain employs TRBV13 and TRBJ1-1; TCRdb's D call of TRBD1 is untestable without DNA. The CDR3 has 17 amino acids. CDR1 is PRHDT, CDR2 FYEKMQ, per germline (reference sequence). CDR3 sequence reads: CASSSLSMGRDDTEAFF. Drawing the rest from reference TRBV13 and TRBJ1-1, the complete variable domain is AAGVIQSPRHLIKEKRETATLKCYPIPRHDTVYWYQQGPGQDPQFLISFYEKMQSDKGSIPDRFSAQQFSDYHSELNMSSLELGDSALYFCASSSLSMGRDDTEAFFGQGTRLTVV.

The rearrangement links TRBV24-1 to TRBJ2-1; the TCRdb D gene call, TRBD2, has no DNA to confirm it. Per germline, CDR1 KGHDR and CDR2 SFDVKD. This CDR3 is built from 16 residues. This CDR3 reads CATSDALAGASEKQFF.

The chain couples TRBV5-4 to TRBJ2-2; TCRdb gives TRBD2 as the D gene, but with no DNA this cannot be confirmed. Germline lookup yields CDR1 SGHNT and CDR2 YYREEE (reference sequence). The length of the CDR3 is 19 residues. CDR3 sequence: CASSLANRAGGPNTGELFF.